These 29 T cell receptor beta chains were sequenced from one sample in a study of regulatory T cells in long-lasting Graves disease. Time point meaning: persistent/refractory GD, antithyroid drugs over 5 years with positive TRAb. With RNA extracted from PBMCs as input, the TCR library was made. With iRepertoire HTBI primers and Arm-PCR of CDR3 regions, TCR beta libraries were built. TCRdb independently ran MiXCR on the multiplex PCR reads; one entry per CDR3 protein. The sample includes 400,000 to 500,000 distinct CDR3 sequences, about 20% of them seen just once. This sample comprised peripheral blood mononuclear cells (PBMCs), obtained when the disease was refractory, from a patient treated with antithyroid drugs. The origin of the receptors is a female donor with Graves disease.

This clonotype has ten or more counts. The chain joins TRBV28 to TRBJ1-1; D uncertain. This CDR3 is built from 18 residues. V was cut by 5 bases and J by 3 bases, with 25 bases left in between. Germline V lookup: CDR1 MDHEN, CDR2 SYDVKM. CDR3 amino acids: CASSPPPIRWVTDTEAFF. The CDR3 region has the DNA TGTGCCAGCAGTCCACCTCCTATAAGATGGGTTACGGACACTGAAGCTTTCTTT.

V usage is TRBV19 and J usage is TRBJ2-7, with D possibly TRBD2 on 5 matching bases. Germline values: CDR1 LNHDA, CDR2 SQIVND (reference sequence). The V end lost 7 bases, the J end lost 3 bases, and 22 bases lay between the germline ends. This CDR3 is built from 16 residues. The CDR3 here is CASTAGVGAHYYEQYF. CDR3 coding DNA: TGTGCCAGTACCGCAGGAGTGGGAGCACATTACTACGAGCAGTACTTC.

This clonotype has more than one count but fewer than ten. The chain recombines TRBV3-2 with TRBJ2-5; no check of the table's D call, TRBD2, against the DNA was made. TRBV3-2 is tagged as a pseudogene. This CDR3 has 18 residues. CDR3: CASSPPSIRTSGQETQYF. The CDR3 DNA reads TGTGCCAGCAGCCCCCCCTCAATACGGACTAGCGGCCAAGAGACCCAGTACTTC.

There are a few counts of this clonotype. V usage is TRBV7-3 and J usage is TRBJ1-1, with a weak D call TRBD1 (5 bases). Germline loops: CDR1 SGHTA, CDR2 FQGTGA. V lost 1 base and J lost 4, with 22 bases in between. This CDR3 contains 18 residues. CDR3 nucleotide sequence: TGTGCCAGCAGCTTAATGGGTAGGACGGGGCCGGGGAGCACTGAAGCTTTCTTT. Protein sequence: CASSLMGRTGPGSTEAFF.

Concerning this clonotype: Just one base apart from a much larger clone, this may be a read error. V usage is TRBV6-1 and J usage is TRBJ2-7; a possible D gene is TRBD2 (6 bases). Germline CDR1 MNHNS, CDR2 SASEGT. The CDR3 totals 14 residues. CDR3 sequence (DNA): TGTGCCTGCAGCCCCCTCGGGGGTTCCTACGAGCAGTACTTC. Translated: CACSPLGGSYEQYF.

The chain combines TRBV11-2 with TRBJ2-2; D is unclear. CDR3 size: 15 residues. The germline gives CDR1 SGHAT, CDR2 FQNNGV. The germline V and J ends were trimmed by 1 base and 6 bases, with 12 bases remaining between them. Here the CDR3 reads CASSLVQTTAGELFF. Here the CDR3 DNA reads TGTGCCAGCAGCTTAGTCCAAACAACGGCCGGGGAGCTGTTTTTT. The entire variable domain, with the rest obtained from reference TRBV11-2 and TRBJ2-2, is as follows: EAGVAQSPRYKIIEKRQSVAFWCNPISGHATLYWYQQILGQGPKLLIQFQNNGVVDDSQLPKDRFSAERLKGVDSTLKIQPAKLEDSAVYLCASSLVQTTAGELFFGEGSRLTVL.

This clonotype was counted only a few times. V usage is TRBV12-3 or TRBV12-4 and J usage is TRBJ2-1; a possible D gene is TRBD2 (6 bases). Deletions cut 8 bases from V and 1 base from J, with 12 bases between. CDR3 length equals 14 residues. The DNA of the CDR3 is TGTGCCAGCCAGGGCGGGATATCCTACAATGAGCAGTTCTTC. Protein sequence: CASQGGISYNEQFF.

The gene calls are TRBV5-5 and TRBJ1-1; no clear D. CDR1 is SGHKS, CDR2 YYEKEE, per germline (reference sequence). The V end was cut by 4 bases, the J end by 1 base, with 17 bases between. There are 16 residues in the CDR3. Here the CDR3 reads CASSPNTRGRNTEAFF. CDR3 bases: TGTGCCAGCAGCCCGAACACACGAGGCCGGAACACTGAAGCTTTCTTT.

The rearrangement joins TRBV6-5 to TRBJ2-5, with D maybe TRBD2 (6 bases). The CDR3 covers 17 residues. Germline CDR1 reads MNHEY; CDR2 reads SVGAGI. V gave up 3 bases and J gave up 5 bases, with 22 bases separating them. The CDR3 region is CASSYRRMTGVLETQYF. Here the CDR3 DNA reads TGTGCCAGCAGTTATCGCCGTATGACGGGGGTACTGGAGACCCAGTACTTC.

This clonotype was counted many times. This CDR3 reads CASSRQQDQPQHF. The DNA of the CDR3 is TGTGCCAGCAGCCGACAACAGGATCAGCCCCAGCATTTT. V is TRBV7-2 and J is TRBJ1-5; tentative D call: TRBD1 (5 bases). The V end was cut by 5 bases, the J end by 5 bases, with 10 bases between. CDR1 SGHTA and CDR2 FQGNSA come from the germline V gene. The CDR3 totals 13 residues.

The chain uses TRBV19 and TRBJ2-7; tentative D call: TRBD2 (5 bases). Trimming stripped 6 bases from V and 5 bases from J, with 8 bases between. Germline values: CDR1 LNHDA, CDR2 SQIVND (reference sequence). The CDR3 is 11 residues long. CDR3 protein: CASSGIHEQYF. CDR3 in DNA: TGTGCCAGTAGCGGGATCCACGAGCAGTACTTC.

This clonotype was observed a handful of times. The chain has TRBV4-1 and TRBJ2-4; 9 bases align to TRBD2. This CDR3 has 20 amino acids. Germline V gene lookup returns CDR1 MGHRA and CDR2 YSYEKL. V was clipped by 2 bases and J by 3 bases; unmatched bases: 17. CDR3 amino acids: CASSQIGGLAYGGGKNIQYF. DNA for the CDR3: TGCGCCAGCAGCCAAATAGGGGGACTAGCCTACGGAGGGGGCAAAAACATTCAGTACTTC.

The chain uses TRBV20-1 and TRBJ1-4; TRBD1 matches 7 bases. The germline V gene has CDR1 DFQATT and CDR2 SNEGSKA (reference sequence). Trimming removed 5 bases from V and 7 bases from J; junction bases left unmatched: 7. The CDR3 is 13 residues long. CDR3 nucleotides: TGCAGTGCTCAAGACAGGGTTAGTGAAAAACTGTTTTTT. It translates to CSAQDRVSEKLFF.

This clonotype was seen at least ten times. The chain is built from TRBV7-8 and TRBJ1-2; D is perhaps TRBD1 (6 bases). The CDR3 runs 15 residues. With 4 bases removed from V and 4 bases from J, the gap between germline ends came to 16 bases. From germline, CDR1 is SGHVS and CDR2 FQNEAQ. The CDR3 DNA is TGTGCCAGCAGCTCCCGACTAGACAGGTTCTATGGCTACACCTTC. Protein sequence: CASSSRLDRFYGYTF.

In its sample, this clonotype was seen many times. V gene TRBV2 combines with J gene TRBJ2-6; 7 bases fit TRBD1. This CDR3 is 16 amino acids long. From germline, CDR1 is SNHLY and CDR2 FYNNEI. Germline trimming cut 8 bases from V and 0 bases from J; bases unmatched to any gene: 7. The CDR3 reads CASRRDSNSGANVLTF. The CDR3 coding sequence is TGTGCCAGCCGCCGGGACAGCAACTCTGGGGCCAACGTCCTGACTTTC.

This clonotype was counted at least ten times. The V call is TRBV6-2 or TRBV6-3, the J call TRBJ2-7; D is perhaps TRBD1 (5 bases). Trimming left V 6 bases short and J 2 bases short, with 14 bases between. This CDR3 has 14 amino acids. CDR1 is MNHEY, CDR2 SVGEGT, per germline. The CDR3 reads CASRGQDYTYEQYF. The CDR3 region has the DNA TGTGCCAGCAGAGGACAAGATTACACCTACGAGCAGTACTTC.

A word on this clonotype: One base away lies a much larger clone, so this may be a sequencing read error. J is TRBJ2-2 and V is TRBV28; TRBD2 might be the D (6 bases). This CDR3 has 15 residues. The V end was cut by 9 bases, the J end by 2 bases, with 16 bases between. The germline CDR1 and CDR2 sequences are MDHEN and SYDVKM. As DNA, the CDR3 is TGTGCCAGTGACACACGGGGAGGTAACACCGGGGAGCTGTTTTTT. As protein: CASDTRGGNTGELFF. The full variable domain, its missing parts supplied by reference TRBV28 and TRBJ2-2, is DVKVTQSSRYLVKRTGEKVFLECVQDMDHENMFWYRQDPGLGLRLIYFSYDVKMKEKGDIPEGYSVSREKKERFSLILESASTNQTSMYLCASDTRGGNTGELFFGEGSRLTVL.

This rearrangement joins TRBV7-9 to TRBJ2-7; 7 bases map to TRBD1. Germline V CDR1 and CDR2: SEHNR, FQNEAQ (reference sequence). Losses at the gene ends were 5 bases for V and 0 bases for J; bases not matched to a gene: 10. The CDR3 runs 16 residues. CDR3 protein: CASSLTRDRRSYEQYF. CDR3 DNA: TGTGCCAGCAGCCTAACCCGGGACAGACGCTCCTACGAGCAGTACTTC.

The CDR3 DNA reads TGTGCTAGTGGTTTGGCAGGGGCAGATACGCAGTATTTT. The encoded protein is CASGLAGADTQYF. The rearrangement joins TRBV12-5 to TRBJ2-3; TRBD1 is a possible D gene (6 bases). V was clipped by 1 base and J by 4 bases, with 6 bases between them. The CDR3 has 13 residues. Germline values: CDR1 LGHNT, CDR2 FRNRAP.

This clonotype occurred a few times. The V gene is TRBV27, the J gene TRBJ2-7; 16 nucleotides match TRBD2. CDR1 MNHEY and CDR2 SMNVEV come from the germline V gene (reference sequence). The CDR3 has 19 amino acids. The trim removed 1 base at V and 2 bases at J, leaving 8 bases unmatched. The DNA of the CDR3 is TGTGCCAGCAGTTTATTCCGCCCGGGACTAGCGGGAGGGCCCTACGAGCAGTACTTC. This translates into CASSLFRPGLAGGPYEQYF.

J is TRBJ2-6 and V is TRBV9, with a tentative D call TRBD2 (6 bases). The CDR3 extends over 18 amino acids. Germline V gene data show CDR1 as SGDLS and CDR2 as YYNGEE. Trimming left V 4 bases short and J 2 bases short, with 19 bases between. The CDR3 here is CASSPRLGDSAGANVLTF. The CDR3 nucleotides read TGTGCCAGCAGCCCAAGGCTAGGGGACTCTGCTGGGGCCAACGTCCTGACTTTC.

The rearrangement links TRBV20-1 to TRBJ1-1; TRBD1 is a possible D gene (5 bases). The V end lost 7 bases, the J end lost 2 bases, and 17 bases lay between the germline ends. The germline gives CDR1 DFQATT, CDR2 SNEGSKA (reference sequence). The CDR3 loop spans 14 amino acids. The DNA for the CDR3 is TGCAGTGTGATGGTGTATGGGGGAAACACTGAAGCTTTCTTT. It yields the protein CSVMVYGGNTEAFF.

With regard to this clonotype: The final CDR3 position lacks the conserved phenylalanine or tryptophan, pointing to a likely read error. The gene calls are TRBV25-1 and TRBJ2-7; possible D gene TRBD1, 7 bases. This CDR3 has 15 residues. Trimming pared 5 bases from V and 6 bases from J, leaving 20 bases between. Germline V gene lookup returns CDR1 MGHDK and CDR2 SYGVNS. The CDR3 coding sequence is TGTGCCAGCAGTATAAAGACAGGGAGGACCGGCGAGCAGTACCTC. Translation: CASSIKTGRTGEQYL.

This clonotype was recorded many times. The chain joins TRBV28 to TRBJ1-6; no reliable D call. Germline assignment: CDR1 MDHEN and CDR2 SYDVKM. CDR3 length: 15 amino acids. With 2 bases removed from V and 0 bases from J, the gap between germline ends came to 5 bases. The CDR3 sequence is CASSLMGSYNSPLHF. For the CDR3, the DNA is TGTGCCAGCAGTTTAATGGGCTCCTATAATTCACCCCTCCACTTT.

This clonotype was detected only a few times. This chain links TRBV6-2 or TRBV6-3 with TRBJ1-1; 7 bases fit TRBD1. CDR1 and CDR2 from the germline V gene are MNHEY and SVGEGT. This CDR3 region has 15 residues. V dropped 4 bases and J dropped 3; count of bases not matched to a gene: 8. CDR3 bases: TGTGCCAGCAGTTTCGGACAGGCCATGGACACTGAAGCTTTCTTT. Amino acid sequence: CASSFGQAMDTEAFF.

The chain links TRBV27 to TRBJ2-5; TRBD2 matches 13 bases. V lost 3 bases, J lost 7 bases, and 5 bases stayed unmatched. CDR1 and CDR2 from the germline V gene are MNHEY and SMNVEV (reference sequence). The CDR3 has 15 amino acids. The CDR3 region has the DNA TGTGCCAGCAGTTTCGCACTAGCGGGAGGGGGGACCCAGTACTTC. This translates into CASSFALAGGGTQYF.

This CDR3 is CASSPIPGQPSYEQYF. The CDR3 region has the DNA TGTGCCAGCAGCCCGATCCCTGGACAGCCCTCCTACGAGCAGTACTTC. V is TRBV7-8 and J is TRBJ2-7, with D maybe TRBD1 (6 bases). The CDR3 runs to 16 residues. CDR1 SGHVS and CDR2 FQNEAQ come from the germline V gene. V lost 5 bases and J 0 bases, leaving 17 bases between the germline ends.

This clonotype was observed a few times. The V and J genes are TRBV7-2 and TRBJ1-3, with D possibly matching TRBD1 (6 bases). V gave up 2 bases and J gave up 2 bases, with 13 bases separating them. The CDR3 extends over 16 amino acids. Looked up from germline, CDR1 is SGHTA and CDR2 is FQGNSA. DNA of the CDR3: TGTGCCAGCAGCTTAATGTTGGGGGGCACTGGAAACACCATATATTTT. The encoded protein is CASSLMLGGTGNTIYF.

This clonotype has a handful of counts. The chain has TRBV12-3 or TRBV12-4 and TRBJ2-3; TRBD1 is a possible D gene (5 bases). V lost 7 bases and J lost 1, with 15 bases in between. The CDR3 length is 15 residues. CDR3 DNA: TGTGCCAGCACCCTGGGGCAGCCTGGCACAGATACGCAGTATTTT. Protein: CASTLGQPGTDTQYF.